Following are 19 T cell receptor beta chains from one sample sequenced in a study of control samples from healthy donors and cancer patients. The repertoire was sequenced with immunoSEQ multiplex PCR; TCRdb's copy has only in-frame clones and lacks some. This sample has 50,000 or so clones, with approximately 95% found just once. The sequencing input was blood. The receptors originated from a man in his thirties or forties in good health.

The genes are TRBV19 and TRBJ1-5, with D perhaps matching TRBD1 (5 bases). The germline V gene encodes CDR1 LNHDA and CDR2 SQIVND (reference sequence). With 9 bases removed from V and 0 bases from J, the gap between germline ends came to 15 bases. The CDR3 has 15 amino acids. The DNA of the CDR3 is TGTGCCAGCCTCCTGGGACGGCATAGCAATCAGCCCCAGCATTTT. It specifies CASLLGRHSNQPQHF. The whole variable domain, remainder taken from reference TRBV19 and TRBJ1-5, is DGGITQSPKYLFRKEGQNVTLSCEQNLNHDAMYWYRQDPGQGLRLIYYSQIVNDFQKGDIAEGYSVSREKKESFPLTVTSAQKNPTAFYLCASLLGRHSNQPQHFGDGTRLSIL.

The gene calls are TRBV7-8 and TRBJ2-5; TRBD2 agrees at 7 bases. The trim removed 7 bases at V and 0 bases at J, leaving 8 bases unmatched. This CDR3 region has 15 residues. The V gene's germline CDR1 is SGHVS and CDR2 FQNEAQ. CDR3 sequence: CASNSNGGYQETQYF. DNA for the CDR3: TGTGCCAGCAATAGTAACGGGGGGTACCAAGAGACCCAGTACTTC.

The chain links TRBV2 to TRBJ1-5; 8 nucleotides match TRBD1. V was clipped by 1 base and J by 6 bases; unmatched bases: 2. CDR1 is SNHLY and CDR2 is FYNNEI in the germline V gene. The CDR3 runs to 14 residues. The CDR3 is CASSEDRGAQPQHF. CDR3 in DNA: TGTGCCAGCAGTGAAGACAGGGGGGCTCAGCCCCAGCATTTT.

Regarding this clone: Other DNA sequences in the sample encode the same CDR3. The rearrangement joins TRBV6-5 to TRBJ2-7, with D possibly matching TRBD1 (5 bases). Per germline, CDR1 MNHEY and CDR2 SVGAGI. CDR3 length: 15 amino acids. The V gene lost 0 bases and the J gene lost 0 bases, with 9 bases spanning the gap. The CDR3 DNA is TGTGCCAGCAGTTACTCGAGAGACAGCTCCTACGAGCAGTACTTC. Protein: CASSYSRDSSYEQYF.

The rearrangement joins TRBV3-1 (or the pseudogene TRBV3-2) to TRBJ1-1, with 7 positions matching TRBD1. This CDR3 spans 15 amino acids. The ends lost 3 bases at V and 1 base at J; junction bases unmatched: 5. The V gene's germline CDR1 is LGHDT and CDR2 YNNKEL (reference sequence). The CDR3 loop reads CASSQRTGSNTEAFF. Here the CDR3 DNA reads TGTGCCAGCAGCCAGAGGACAGGCTCGAACACTGAAGCTTTCTTT.

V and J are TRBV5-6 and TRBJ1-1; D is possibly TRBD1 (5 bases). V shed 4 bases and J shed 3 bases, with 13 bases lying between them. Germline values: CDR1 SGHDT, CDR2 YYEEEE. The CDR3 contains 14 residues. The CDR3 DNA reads TGTGCCAGCAGCCCTCCCGGGACGGACACTGAAGCTTTCTTT. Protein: CASSPPGTDTEAFF.

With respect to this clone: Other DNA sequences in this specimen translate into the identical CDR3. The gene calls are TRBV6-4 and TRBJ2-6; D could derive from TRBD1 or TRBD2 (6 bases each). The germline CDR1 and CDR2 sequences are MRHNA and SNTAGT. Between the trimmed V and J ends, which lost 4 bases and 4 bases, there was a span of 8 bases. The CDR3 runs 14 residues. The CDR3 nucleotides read TGTGCCAGCAGTGGGGGGGCGGGGGCCAACGTCCTGACTTTC. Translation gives CASSGGAGANVLTF.

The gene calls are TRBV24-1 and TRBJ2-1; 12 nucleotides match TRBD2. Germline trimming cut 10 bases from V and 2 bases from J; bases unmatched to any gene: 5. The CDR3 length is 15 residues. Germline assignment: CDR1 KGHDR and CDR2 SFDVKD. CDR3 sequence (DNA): TGTGCCACGGACACTAGCGGGAGGCCCTACAATGAGCAGTTCTTC. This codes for CATDTSGRPYNEQFF.

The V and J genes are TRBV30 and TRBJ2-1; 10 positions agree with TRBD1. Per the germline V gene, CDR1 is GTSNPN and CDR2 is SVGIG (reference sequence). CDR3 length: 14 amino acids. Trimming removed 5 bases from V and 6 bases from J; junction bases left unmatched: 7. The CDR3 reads CAWSLGTGVNEQFF. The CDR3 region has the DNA TGTGCCTGGTCCCTCGGGACAGGGGTCAATGAGCAGTTCTTC.

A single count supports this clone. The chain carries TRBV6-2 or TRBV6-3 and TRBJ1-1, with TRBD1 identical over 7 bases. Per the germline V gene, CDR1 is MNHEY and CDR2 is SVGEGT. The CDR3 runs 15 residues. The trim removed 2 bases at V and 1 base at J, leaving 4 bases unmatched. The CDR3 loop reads CASSYQTGKNTEAFF. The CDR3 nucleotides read TGTGCCAGCAGTTACCAGACAGGGAAGAACACTGAAGCTTTCTTT.

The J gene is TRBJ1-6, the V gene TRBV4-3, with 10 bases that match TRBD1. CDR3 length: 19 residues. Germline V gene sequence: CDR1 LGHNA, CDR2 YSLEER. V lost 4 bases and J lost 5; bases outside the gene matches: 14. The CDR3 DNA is TGCGCCAGCAGCCCCCGCCGGACAGGGGGAGAATTTAATAATTCACCCCTCCACTTT. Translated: CASSPRRTGGEFNNSPLHF.

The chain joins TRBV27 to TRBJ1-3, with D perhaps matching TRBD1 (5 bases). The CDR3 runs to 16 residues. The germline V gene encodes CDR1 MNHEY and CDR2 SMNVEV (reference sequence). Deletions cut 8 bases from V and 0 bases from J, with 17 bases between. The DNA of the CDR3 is TGTGCCAGCTTCCTTGGGCCAGGGCTCTCTGGAAACACCATATATTTT. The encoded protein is CASFLGPGLSGNTIYF.

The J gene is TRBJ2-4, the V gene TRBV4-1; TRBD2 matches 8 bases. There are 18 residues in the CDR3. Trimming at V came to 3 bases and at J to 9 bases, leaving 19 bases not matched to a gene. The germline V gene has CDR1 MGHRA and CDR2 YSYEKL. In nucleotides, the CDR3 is TGCGCCAGCAGCCACCCGGGGGGGGCCGGGACTCCCCGGGTCATTCAGTACTTC. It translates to CASSHPGGAGTPRVIQYF.

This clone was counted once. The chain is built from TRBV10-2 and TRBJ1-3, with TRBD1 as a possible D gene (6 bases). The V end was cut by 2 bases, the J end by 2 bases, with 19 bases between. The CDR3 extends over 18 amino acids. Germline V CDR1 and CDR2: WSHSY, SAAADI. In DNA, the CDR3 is TGCGCCAGCAGTGAGCCTTCCCTCGGGGGGCTGGCTGGAAACACCATATATTTT. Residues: CASSEPSLGGLAGNTIYF.

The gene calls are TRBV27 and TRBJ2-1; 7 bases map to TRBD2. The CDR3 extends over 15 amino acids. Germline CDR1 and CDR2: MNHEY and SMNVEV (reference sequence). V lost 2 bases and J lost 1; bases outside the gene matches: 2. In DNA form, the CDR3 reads TGTGCCAGCAGTTTAGCGGGAGCTTCCTACAATGAGCAGTTCTTC. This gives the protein CASSLAGASYNEQFF.

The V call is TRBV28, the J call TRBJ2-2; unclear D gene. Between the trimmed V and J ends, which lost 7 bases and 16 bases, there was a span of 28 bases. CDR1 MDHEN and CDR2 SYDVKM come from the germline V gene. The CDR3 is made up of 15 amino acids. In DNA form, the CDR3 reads TGTGCCAGCATTCCCGGCACATCACGGATCCGAAGAACGTTTTTT. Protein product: CASIPGTSRIRRTFF.

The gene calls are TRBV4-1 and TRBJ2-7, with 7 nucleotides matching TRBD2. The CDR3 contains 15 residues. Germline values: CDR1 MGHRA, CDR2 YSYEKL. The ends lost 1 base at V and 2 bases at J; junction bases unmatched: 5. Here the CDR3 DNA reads TGCGCCAGCAGCCAAGGGACTAGGAAGGCCTACGAGCAGTACTTC. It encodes CASSQGTRKAYEQYF.

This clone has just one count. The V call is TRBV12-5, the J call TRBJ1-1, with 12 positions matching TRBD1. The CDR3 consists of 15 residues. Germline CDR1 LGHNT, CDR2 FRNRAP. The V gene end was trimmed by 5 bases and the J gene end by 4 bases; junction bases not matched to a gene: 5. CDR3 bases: TGTGCTAGTGGTGCGGGACAGGGGGCTGTCACTGAAGCTTTCTTT. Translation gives CASGAGQGAVTEAFF.

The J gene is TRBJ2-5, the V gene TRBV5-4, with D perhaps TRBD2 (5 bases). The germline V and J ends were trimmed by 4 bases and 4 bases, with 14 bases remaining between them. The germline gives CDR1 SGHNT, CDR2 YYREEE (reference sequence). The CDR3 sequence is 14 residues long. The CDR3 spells CASSPSGRAETQYF. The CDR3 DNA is TGTGCCAGCAGCCCCTCTGGGCGGGCAGAGACCCAGTACTTC.